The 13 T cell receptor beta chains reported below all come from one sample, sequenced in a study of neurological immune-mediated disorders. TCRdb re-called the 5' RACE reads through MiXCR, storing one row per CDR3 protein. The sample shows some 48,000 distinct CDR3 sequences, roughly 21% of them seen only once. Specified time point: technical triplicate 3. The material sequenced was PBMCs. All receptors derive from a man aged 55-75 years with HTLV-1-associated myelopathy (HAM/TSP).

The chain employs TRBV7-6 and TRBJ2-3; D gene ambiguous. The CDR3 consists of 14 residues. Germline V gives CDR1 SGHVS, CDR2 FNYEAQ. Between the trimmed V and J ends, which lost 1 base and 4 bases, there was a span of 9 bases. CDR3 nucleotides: TGTGCCAGCAGCTTAGTAAGCCAAGCAGATACGCAGTATTTT. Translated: CASSLVSQADTQYF.

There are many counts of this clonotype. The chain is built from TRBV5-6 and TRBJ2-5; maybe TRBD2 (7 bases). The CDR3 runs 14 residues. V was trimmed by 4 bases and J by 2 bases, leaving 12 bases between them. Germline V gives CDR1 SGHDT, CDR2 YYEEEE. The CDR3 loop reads CASSGRGSQETQYF. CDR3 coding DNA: TGTGCCAGCAGCGGGAGGGGGTCTCAAGAGACCCAGTACTTC. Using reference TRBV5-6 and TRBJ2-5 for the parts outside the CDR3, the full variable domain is DAGVTQSPTHLIKTRGQQVTLRCSPKSGHDTVSWYQQALGQGPQFIFQYYEEEERQRGNFPDRFSGHQFPNYSSELNVNALLLGDSALYLCASSGRGSQETQYFGPGTRLLVL.

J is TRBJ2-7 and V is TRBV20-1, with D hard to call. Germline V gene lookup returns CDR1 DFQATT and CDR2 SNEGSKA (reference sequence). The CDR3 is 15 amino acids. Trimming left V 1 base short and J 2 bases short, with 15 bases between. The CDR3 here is CSARVAAGDPYEQYF. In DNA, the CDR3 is TGCAGTGCTAGAGTGGCGGCAGGAGACCCCTACGAGCAGTACTTC.

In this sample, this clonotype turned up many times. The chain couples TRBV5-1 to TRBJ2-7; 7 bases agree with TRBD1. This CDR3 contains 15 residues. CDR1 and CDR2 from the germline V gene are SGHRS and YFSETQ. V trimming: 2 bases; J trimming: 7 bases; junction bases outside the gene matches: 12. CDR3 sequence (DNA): TGCGCCAGCAGCTTTCAGACCGACAGGGTCGGGGAGCAGTACTTC. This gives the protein CASSFQTDRVGEQYF.

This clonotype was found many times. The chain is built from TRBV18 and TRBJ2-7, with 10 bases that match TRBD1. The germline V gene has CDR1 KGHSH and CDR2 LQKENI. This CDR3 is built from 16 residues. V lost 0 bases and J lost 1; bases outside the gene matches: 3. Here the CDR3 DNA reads TGTGCCAGCTCACCACCGACAGGGGGCGGGTCCTACGAGCAGTACTTC. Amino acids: CASSPPTGGGSYEQYF.

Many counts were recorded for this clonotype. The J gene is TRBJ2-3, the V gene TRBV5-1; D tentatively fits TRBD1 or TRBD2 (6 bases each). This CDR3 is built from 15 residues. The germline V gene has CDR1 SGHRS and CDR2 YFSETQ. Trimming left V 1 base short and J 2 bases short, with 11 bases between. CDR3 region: CASSLTAGHTDTQYF. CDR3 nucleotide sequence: TGCGCCAGCAGCTTGACGGCGGGACACACAGATACGCAGTATTTT.

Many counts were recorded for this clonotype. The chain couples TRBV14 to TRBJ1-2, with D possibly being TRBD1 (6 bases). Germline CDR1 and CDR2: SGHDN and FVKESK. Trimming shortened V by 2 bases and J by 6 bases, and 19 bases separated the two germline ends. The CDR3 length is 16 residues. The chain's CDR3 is CASSQLGRGGAHGYTF. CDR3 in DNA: TGTGCCAGCAGCCAACTTGGAAGGGGGGGGGCTCATGGCTACACCTTC.

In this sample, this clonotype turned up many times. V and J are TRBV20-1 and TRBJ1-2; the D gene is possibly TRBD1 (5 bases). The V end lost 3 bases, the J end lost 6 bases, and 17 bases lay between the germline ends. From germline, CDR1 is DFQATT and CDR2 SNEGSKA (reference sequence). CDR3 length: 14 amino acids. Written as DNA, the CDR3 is TGCAGTGCTAGGTCCGGGGCTGGGAATGATGGCTACACCTTC. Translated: CSARSGAGNDGYTF.

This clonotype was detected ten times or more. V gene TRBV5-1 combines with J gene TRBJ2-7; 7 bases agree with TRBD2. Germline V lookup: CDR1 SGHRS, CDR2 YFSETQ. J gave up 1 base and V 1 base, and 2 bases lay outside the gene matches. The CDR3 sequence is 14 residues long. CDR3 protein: CASSLLRESYEQYF. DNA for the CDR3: TGCGCCAGCAGCTTGTTGCGGGAGTCCTACGAGCAGTACTTC.

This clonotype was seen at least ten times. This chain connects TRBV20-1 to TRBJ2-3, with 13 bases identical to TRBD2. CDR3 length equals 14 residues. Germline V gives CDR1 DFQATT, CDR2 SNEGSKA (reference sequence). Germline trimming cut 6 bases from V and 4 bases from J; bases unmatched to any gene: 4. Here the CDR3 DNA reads TGCAGTGCCCCGACTAGCGGGAGGTCAGATACGCAGTATTTT. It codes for CSAPTSGRSDTQYF.

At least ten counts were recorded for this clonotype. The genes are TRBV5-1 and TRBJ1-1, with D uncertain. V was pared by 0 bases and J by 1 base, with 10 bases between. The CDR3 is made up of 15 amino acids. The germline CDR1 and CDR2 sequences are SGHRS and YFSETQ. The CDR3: CASSLGGGPNTEAFF. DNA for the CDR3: TGCGCCAGCAGCTTGGGTGGAGGGCCGAACACTGAAGCTTTCTTT.

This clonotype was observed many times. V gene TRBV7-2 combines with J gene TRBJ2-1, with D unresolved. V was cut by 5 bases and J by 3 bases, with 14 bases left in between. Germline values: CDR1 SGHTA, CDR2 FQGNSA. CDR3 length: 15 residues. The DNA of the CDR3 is TGTGCCAGCAGCCCGGACGCGAGAGGCTACAATGAGCAGTTCTTC. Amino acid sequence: CASSPDARGYNEQFF.

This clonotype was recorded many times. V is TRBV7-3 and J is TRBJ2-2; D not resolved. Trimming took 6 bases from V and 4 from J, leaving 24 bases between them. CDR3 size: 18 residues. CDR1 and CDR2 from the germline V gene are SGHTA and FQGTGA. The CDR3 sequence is CASSPHRPLYSGTGELFF. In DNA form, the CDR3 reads TGTGCCAGCAGTCCCCACCGCCCTCTTTATTCGGGCACCGGGGAGCTGTTTTTT. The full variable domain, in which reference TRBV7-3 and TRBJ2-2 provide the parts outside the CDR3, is GAGVSQTPSNKVTEKGKYVELRCDPISGHTALYWYRQSLGQGPEFLIYFQGTGAADDSGLPNDRFFAVRPEGSVSTLKIQRTERGDSAVYLCASSPHRPLYSGTGELFFGEGSRLTVL.